This T cell receptor beta chain comes out of a study of identical twins. CDR3 size: 15 residues. V lost 2 bases to trimming and J lost 2 bases, with 11 bases between them. The V gene's germline CDR1 is ENHRY and CDR2 SYGVKD. Study-wide points: Where beta out-of-frame sequences were concerned, excess twin sharing was weaker. Zero-insertion analyses were open to partial confounding by invariant MAIT and iNKT cells.

For this clonotype: The antigen is undetermined.

cDNA carried unique molecular identifiers, and a universal primer site was added by template switching. TCRdb re-derived calls from the 5' RACE reads in MiXCR, one entry per CDR3 protein. The repertoire includes about 720,000 distinct CDR3 sequences, about 20% of them detected once, and around 14% sits in the top ten. These data are also associated with another study on T cells expressing NK-cell markers. As that report states: Specificity for HCMV among expanded NKG2C+ T cell clones was not established.

This sequence joins TRBV10-3 and TRBJ2-3; D tentatively fits TRBD1 or TRBD2 (5 bases each). The clonotype comes from a woman aged 18-30 years in good health. The sequencing input was PBMCs. The CDR3 nucleotides read TGTGCCATCAGTGAGGAGGGACCCCACACAGATACGCAGTATTTT. This gives the protein CAISEEGPHTDTQYF.